The 29 T cell receptor beta chains in this list originate from one sample, sequenced in a study of T cell clones after liver transplantation (dated by TCRdb to between 2017 and 2020). The sample's time point label, in plain terms: pre-transplant. Library creation used the immunoSEQ multiplex PCR assay. TCRdb stores this immuneACCESS table with in-frame sequences only. Part of the clones is absent; in the studies checked, under half of the shortfall reflects unresolved V genes, and no reason is known for the rest. This sample lists about 100,000 clones; around 83% were detected once. The top ten hold around 0.97% of the sample. Specimen: CD4+ T cells from blood, collected before liver transplant. The receptors originated from a human donor who received a liver transplant.

V usage is TRBV11-2 and J usage is TRBJ2-5; TRBD1 or TRBD2 may be the D gene (7 bases each). CDR3 length equals 16 residues. The germline V gene has CDR1 SGHAT and CDR2 FQNNGV. V shed 8 bases and J shed 4 bases, with 23 bases lying between them. The CDR3 nucleotides read TGTGCCAGCCAGAGGGGGACTACAGGGGTTCGAGAGACCCAGTACTTC. Translating it yields CASQRGTTGVRETQYF.

V and J are TRBV5-1 and TRBJ1-1; TRBD1 aligns across 9 bases. The V gene end was trimmed by 5 bases and the J gene end by 1 base; junction bases not matched to a gene: 0. Per germline, CDR1 SGHRS and CDR2 YFSETQ. The CDR3 runs to 13 residues. The CDR3 coding sequence is TGCGCCAGCAGACAGGGGGCGAACACTGAAGCTTTCTTT. Its protein is CASRQGANTEAFF.

In DNA form, the CDR3 reads TGCAGCGTTGGAGGACTAGCGGGGAGTGTCACCGGGGAGCTGTTTTTT. Translating it yields CSVGGLAGSVTGELFF. The chain links TRBV29-1 to TRBJ2-2; 12 nucleotides agree with TRBD2. Germline CDR1 reads SQVTM; CDR2 reads ANQGSEA. This CDR3 comprises 16 residues. V was clipped by 4 bases and J by 4 bases; unmatched bases: 7.

The chain is built from TRBV19 and TRBJ1-5, with D unresolved. CDR3 size: 12 residues. V was pared by 5 bases and J by 5 bases, with 7 bases between. Germline V lookup: CDR1 LNHDA, CDR2 SQIVND (reference sequence). CDR3 DNA sequence: TGTGCCAGTAGTCACCCGGATCAGCCCCAGCATTTT. The encoded protein is CASSHPDQPQHF.

The chain links TRBV5-1 to TRBJ2-2, with D uncertain. The CDR3 sequence is 15 residues long. The germline V and J ends were trimmed by 4 bases and 3 bases, with 13 bases remaining between them. Germline lookup yields CDR1 SGHRS and CDR2 YFSETQ. CDR3 sequence (DNA): TGCGCCAGCAGCCCGGTCCGATCATACACCGGGGAGCTGTTTTTT. It codes for CASSPVRSYTGELFF.

The table lists this clone with many counts. The chain recombines TRBV5-4 with TRBJ2-2; TRBD2 might be the D (6 bases). This CDR3 comprises 17 residues. V was trimmed by 4 bases and J by 4 bases, leaving 20 bases between them. CDR1 SGHNT and CDR2 YYREEE come from the germline V gene (reference sequence). The CDR3 region is CASSPESGTSATGELFF. The CDR3 nucleotides read TGTGCCAGCAGCCCGGAATCCGGGACTTCGGCCACCGGGGAGCTGTTTTTT.

This clone was seen once. CDR3 in amino acids: CASSRRSRTGETQYF. CDR3 coding DNA: TGTGCCAGCTCCCGGAGGTCCAGGACCGGTGAGACCCAGTACTTC. The rearrangement links TRBV18 to TRBJ2-5, with TRBD2 as a possible D gene (5 bases). V was pared by 6 bases and J by 5 bases, with 19 bases between. This CDR3 contains 15 residues. The V gene's germline CDR1 is KGHSH and CDR2 LQKENI. The whole variable domain, filled in from reference TRBV18 and TRBJ2-5, reads NAGVMQNPRHLVRRRGQEARLRCSPMKGHSHVYWYRQLPEEGLKFMVYLQKENIIDESGMPKERFSAEFPKEGPSILRIQQVVRGDSAAYFCASSRRSRTGETQYFGPGTRLLVL.

The chain joins TRBV6-5 to TRBJ1-2; D might be TRBD1 (5 bases). CDR3 length: 14 amino acids. Germline CDR1 MNHEY, CDR2 SVGAGI. The V gene lost 6 bases and the J gene lost 3 bases, with 14 bases spanning the gap. CDR3 sequence: CASRGPPGHYGYTF. CDR3 nucleotides: TGTGCCAGCAGGGGGCCCCCGGGCCACTATGGCTACACCTTC.

This sequence joins TRBV4-3 and TRBJ2-3; no reliable D call. Germline assignment: CDR1 LGHNA and CDR2 YSLEER. The CDR3 is 15 residues long. V lost 1 base and J lost 2, with 10 bases in between. The CDR3 coding sequence is TGCGCCAGCAGCCAAGGTTTGGGTGACACAGATACGCAGTATTTT. This codes for CASSQGLGDTDTQYF.

The V call is TRBV19, the J call TRBJ2-5; 8 bases are shared with TRBD1. CDR3 length: 15 residues. After removal of 0 bases from V and 9 bases from J, the junction contained 9 bases not matched to a gene. Germline loops: CDR1 LNHDA, CDR2 SQIVND (reference sequence). As DNA, the CDR3 is TGTGCCAGTAGTATAGATTCGGCAGGGGGCGAGTCCCAGTACTTC. Translating it yields CASSIDSAGGESQYF.

V usage is TRBV7-3 and J usage is TRBJ2-2; D unresolved. The germline V gene has CDR1 SGHTA and CDR2 FQGTGA. V shed 2 bases and J shed 6 bases, with 13 bases lying between them. CDR3 size: 15 residues. The CDR3 protein is CASSLWGLAPGELFF. DNA for the CDR3: TGTGCCAGCAGCTTATGGGGATTAGCCCCCGGGGAGCTGTTTTTT.

The genes are TRBV6-1 and TRBJ2-2; TRBD1 matches at 7 bases. The CDR3 extends over 15 amino acids. The germline V gene encodes CDR1 MNHNS and CDR2 SASEGT. V shed 6 bases, J shed 5 bases, and the junction held 9 bases outside the gene matches. The CDR3 region is CASRPRGRNTGELFF. The CDR3 DNA reads TGTGCCAGCAGGCCTAGGGGGCGGAATACCGGGGAGCTGTTTTTT.

There are a few counts of this clone. V usage is TRBV7-6 and J usage is TRBJ2-7; D remains ambiguous. The germline V and J ends were trimmed by 5 bases and 0 bases, with 2 bases remaining between them. From germline, CDR1 is SGHVS and CDR2 FNYEAQ. The CDR3 is 11 residues long. In DNA, the CDR3 is TGTGCCAGCAGCCACTCCTACGAGCAGTACTTC. As protein: CASSHSYEQYF.

CDR3 sequence reads: CASSEARGAEQFF. The CDR3 DNA sequence: TGTGCCAGCAGTGAAGCGCGGGGTGCTGAGCAGTTCTTC. The V and J genes are TRBV6-1 and TRBJ2-1, with a tentative D call TRBD2 (6 bases). CDR3 size: 13 residues. CDR1 MNHNS and CDR2 SASEGT come from the germline V gene. V was shortened by 0 bases and J by 9 bases, with 9 bases between the two germline ends.

The chain employs TRBV19 and TRBJ2-3; possible D gene TRBD1, 6 bases. This CDR3 is built from 13 residues. V gave up 6 bases and J gave up 2 bases, with 9 bases separating them. The germline V gene encodes CDR1 LNHDA and CDR2 SQIVND (reference sequence). The CDR3 region is CASRGGNTDTQYF. The CDR3 region has the DNA TGTGCCAGTAGAGGGGGAAACACAGATACGCAGTATTTT.

The rearrangement uses TRBV28 and TRBJ1-2, with D perhaps matching TRBD1 (6 bases). Trimming removed 6 bases at V and 4 bases at J, with 15 bases between. CDR3 length: 14 amino acids. Germline CDR1 reads MDHEN; CDR2 reads SYDVKM. CDR3 in amino acids: CASSVTGTFYGYTF. In DNA, the CDR3 is TGTGCCAGCAGCGTCACAGGGACCTTCTATGGCTACACCTTC.

The V call is TRBV6-6, the J call TRBJ2-2; TRBD1 matches at 7 bases. Germline V gene sequence: CDR1 MNHNY, CDR2 SVGAGI (reference sequence). The CDR3 is made up of 15 amino acids. Germline trimming cut 6 bases from V and 0 bases from J; bases unmatched to any gene: 4. In DNA form, the CDR3 reads TGTGCCAGCAGCTGGACAGGATCGAACACCGGGGAGCTGTTTTTT. It specifies CASSWTGSNTGELFF.

The chain links TRBV10-2 to TRBJ2-7, with a tentative D call TRBD1 (5 bases). With 6 bases removed from V and 7 bases from J, the gap between germline ends came to 16 bases. The CDR3 contains 13 residues. Germline CDR1 reads WSHSY; CDR2 reads SAAADI. This CDR3 reads CASRIMDTREQYF. The CDR3 DNA reads as TGCGCCAGCAGGATCATGGACACCCGGGAGCAGTACTTC.

This sequence joins TRBV7-8 and TRBJ1-5, with a tentative D call TRBD1 (6 bases). Trimming cost V 4 bases and J 7 bases, with 14 bases left between them. Looked up from germline, CDR1 is SGHVS and CDR2 is FQNEAQ. The CDR3 runs 14 residues. In DNA form, the CDR3 reads TGTGCCAGCAGCTCAACAGGGACGGGCCAGCCCCAGCATTTT. Amino acids: CASSSTGTGQPQHF.

The J gene is TRBJ2-7, the V gene TRBV5-7; 8 bases align to TRBD2. TRBV5-7 is an open reading frame whose function is uncertain. V shed 0 bases, J shed 5 bases, and the junction held 7 bases outside the gene matches. The CDR3 is 15 residues long. CDR3 sequence: CASSLGKREYHEQYF. In DNA form, the CDR3 reads TGTGCCAGCAGCTTGGGTAAGCGGGAGTACCACGAGCAGTACTTC.

The chain links TRBV5-4 to TRBJ2-5; 9 bases align to TRBD1. The ends lost 4 bases at V and 3 bases at J; junction bases unmatched: 4. The length of the CDR3 is 14 residues. The germline V gene has CDR1 SGHNT and CDR2 YYREEE (reference sequence). For the CDR3, the DNA is TGTGCCAGCAGCGTCCGACAGGGGGAAGAGACCCAGTACTTC. Translated: CASSVRQGEETQYF.

The chain has TRBV5-1 and TRBJ1-1; 8 bases fit TRBD1. This CDR3 has 14 amino acids. The ends lost 3 bases at V and 5 bases at J; junction bases unmatched: 6. Germline lookup yields CDR1 SGHRS and CDR2 YFSETQ. CDR3 loop: CASSSGRGQTEAFF. The CDR3 DNA reads as TGCGCCAGCAGCTCGGGCAGGGGGCAGACTGAAGCTTTCTTT.

The chain recombines TRBV28 with TRBJ2-4, with 9 nucleotides matching TRBD1. There are 20 residues in the CDR3. Germline trimming cut 5 bases from V and 0 bases from J; bases unmatched to any gene: 17. Germline V gene sequence: CDR1 MDHEN, CDR2 SYDVKM. The CDR3 sequence: CASSRTFGQGPTIAKNIQYF. Here the CDR3 DNA reads TGTGCCAGCAGTCGGACCTTCGGACAGGGGCCTACTATAGCCAAAAACATTCAGTACTTC. Combining the CDR3 with reference TRBV28 and TRBJ2-4 gives the whole variable domain DVKVTQSSRYLVKRTGEKVFLECVQDMDHENMFWYRQDPGLGLRLIYFSYDVKMKEKGDIPEGYSVSREKKERFSLILESASTNQTSMYLCASSRTFGQGPTIAKNIQYFGAGTRLSVL.

The CDR3 nucleotides are TGTGCCAGCAGTTTAGGTCGAGAAGCTTTCTTT. It yields the protein CASSLGREAFF. The chain joins TRBV6-6 to TRBJ1-1, with unresolved D. There are 11 residues in the CDR3. The V and J ends lost 4 bases and 8 bases respectively, with 8 bases between them. Looked up from germline, CDR1 is MNHNY and CDR2 is SVGAGI (reference sequence).

The V gene is TRBV5-4, the J gene TRBJ2-1; 16 nucleotides line up with TRBD2. Per the germline V gene, CDR1 is SGHNT and CDR2 is YYREEE (reference sequence). The CDR3 length is 16 residues. The V segment lost 9 bases and the J segment 4 bases; nucleotides outside the gene matches: 7. This CDR3 is CATGTSGGAIYNEQFF. DNA of the CDR3: TGTGCCACAGGGACTAGCGGGGGGGCCATTTACAATGAGCAGTTCTTC.

V usage is TRBV4-3 and J usage is TRBJ2-6; 11 bases match TRBD2. In germline, CDR1 is LGHNA, CDR2 YSLEER. J gave up 2 bases and V 3 bases, and 3 bases lay outside the gene matches. This CDR3 region has 17 residues. DNA of the CDR3: TGCGCCAGCAGCCAGATTAGCGGGGGGGCTGGGGCCAACGTCCTGACTTTC. Protein sequence: CASSQISGGAGANVLTF.

The chain carries TRBV7-8 and TRBJ1-2; D is perhaps TRBD1 (5 bases). The CDR3 has 15 residues. V dropped 5 bases and J dropped 3 bases, with 16 bases sitting between them. The germline gives CDR1 SGHVS, CDR2 FQNEAQ. The CDR3 DNA is TGTGCCAGCAGCCCCTTGGGCAGGGAAGACTATGGCTACACCTTC. Protein sequence: CASSPLGREDYGYTF.

This chain joins TRBV27 and TRBJ1-1; D uncertain. V dropped 4 bases and J dropped 2 bases, with 8 bases sitting between them. CDR1 MNHEY and CDR2 SMNVEV come from the germline V gene (reference sequence). The CDR3 has 13 amino acids. CDR3 bases: TGTGCCAGCAGTTCCCAGGCAAACACTGAAGCTTTCTTT. Its protein is CASSSQANTEAFF.

The chain uses TRBV6-1 and TRBJ1-1; D is undetermined. Between the trimmed V and J ends, which lost 1 base and 4 bases, there was a span of 13 bases. Germline V gives CDR1 MNHNS, CDR2 SASEGT. The CDR3 runs 15 residues. The CDR3 reads CASSEEGAVGTEAFF. CDR3 nucleotide sequence: TGTGCCAGCAGTGAAGAGGGCGCGGTGGGCACTGAAGCTTTCTTT.